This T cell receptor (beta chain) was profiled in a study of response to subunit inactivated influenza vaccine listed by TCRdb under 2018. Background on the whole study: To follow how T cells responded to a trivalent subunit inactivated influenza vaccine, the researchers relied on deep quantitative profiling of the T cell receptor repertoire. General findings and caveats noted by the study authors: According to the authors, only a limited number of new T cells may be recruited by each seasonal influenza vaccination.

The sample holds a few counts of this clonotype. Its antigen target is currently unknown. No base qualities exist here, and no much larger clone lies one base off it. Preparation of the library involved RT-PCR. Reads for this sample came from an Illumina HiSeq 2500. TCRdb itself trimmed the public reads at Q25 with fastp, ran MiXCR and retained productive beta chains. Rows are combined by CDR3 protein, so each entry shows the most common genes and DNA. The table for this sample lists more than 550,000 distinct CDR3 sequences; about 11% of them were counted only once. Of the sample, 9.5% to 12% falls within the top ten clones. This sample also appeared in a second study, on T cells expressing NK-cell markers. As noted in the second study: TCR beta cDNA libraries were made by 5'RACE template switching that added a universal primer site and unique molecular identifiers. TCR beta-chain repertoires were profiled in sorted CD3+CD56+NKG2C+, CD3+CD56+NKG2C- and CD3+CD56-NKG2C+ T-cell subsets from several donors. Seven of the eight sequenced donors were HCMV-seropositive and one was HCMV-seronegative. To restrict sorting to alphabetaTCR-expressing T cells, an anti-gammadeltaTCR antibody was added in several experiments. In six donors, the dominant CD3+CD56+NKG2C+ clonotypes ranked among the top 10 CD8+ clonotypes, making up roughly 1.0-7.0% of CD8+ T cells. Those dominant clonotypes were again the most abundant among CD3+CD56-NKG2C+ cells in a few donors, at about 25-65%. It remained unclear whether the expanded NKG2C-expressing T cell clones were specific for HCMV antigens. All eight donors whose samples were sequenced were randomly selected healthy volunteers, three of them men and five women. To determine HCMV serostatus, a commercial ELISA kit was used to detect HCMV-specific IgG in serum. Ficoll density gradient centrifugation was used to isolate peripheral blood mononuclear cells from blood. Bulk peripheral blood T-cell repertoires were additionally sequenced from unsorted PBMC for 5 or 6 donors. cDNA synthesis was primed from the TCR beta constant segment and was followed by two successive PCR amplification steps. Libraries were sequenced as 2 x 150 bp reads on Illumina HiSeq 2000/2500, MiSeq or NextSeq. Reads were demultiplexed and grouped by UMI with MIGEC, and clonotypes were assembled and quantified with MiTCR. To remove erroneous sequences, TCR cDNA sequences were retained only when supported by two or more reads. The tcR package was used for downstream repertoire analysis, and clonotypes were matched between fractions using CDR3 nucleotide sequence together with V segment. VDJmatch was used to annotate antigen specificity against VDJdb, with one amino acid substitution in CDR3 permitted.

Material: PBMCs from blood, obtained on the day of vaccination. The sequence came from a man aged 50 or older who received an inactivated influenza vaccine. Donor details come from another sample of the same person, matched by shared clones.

The CDR3 protein is CASSLWPLGDTQYF. The sequenced DNA is TGTGCCAGCAGTTTATGGCCTCTGGGGGATACGCAGTATTTT. The rearranged chain carries TRBV12-3 or TRBV12-4 and TRBJ2-3; the D gene lacks a confident call. V sheds 2 bases and J sheds 6 bases, leaving 12 bases between their ends. Including the terminal cysteine and phenylalanine, the CDR3 comprises 14 residues. Of all the DNA, just the CDR3 is kept, 42 bases in frame from base 1.